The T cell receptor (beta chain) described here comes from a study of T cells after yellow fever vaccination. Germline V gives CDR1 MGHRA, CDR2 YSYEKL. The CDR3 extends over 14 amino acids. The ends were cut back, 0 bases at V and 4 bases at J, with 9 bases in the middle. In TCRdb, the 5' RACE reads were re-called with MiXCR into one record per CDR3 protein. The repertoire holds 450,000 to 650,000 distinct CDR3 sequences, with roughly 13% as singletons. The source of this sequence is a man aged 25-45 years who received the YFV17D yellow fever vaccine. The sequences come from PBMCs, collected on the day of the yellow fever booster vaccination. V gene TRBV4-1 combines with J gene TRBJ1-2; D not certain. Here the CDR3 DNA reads TGCGCCAGCAGCCAAGATCAGCCAGTCTATGGCTACACCTTC. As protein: CASSQDQPVYGYTF.